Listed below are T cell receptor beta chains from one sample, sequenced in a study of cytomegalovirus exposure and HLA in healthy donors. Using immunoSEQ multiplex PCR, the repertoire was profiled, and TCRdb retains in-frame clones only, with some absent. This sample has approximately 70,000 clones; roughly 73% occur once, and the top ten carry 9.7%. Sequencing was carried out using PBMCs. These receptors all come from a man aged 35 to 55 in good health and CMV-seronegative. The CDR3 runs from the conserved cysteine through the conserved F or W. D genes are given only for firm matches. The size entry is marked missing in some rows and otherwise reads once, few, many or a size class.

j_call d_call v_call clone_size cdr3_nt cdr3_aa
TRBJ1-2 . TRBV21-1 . TGTGCCAGCAGCAGGGGGGGATTAAGGGTGCGTGGCTACACCTTC CASSRGGLRVRGYTF
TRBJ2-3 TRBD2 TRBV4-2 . TGTGCCAGCAGCCCGCCTCCTTCGACTAGCAAATCAGATACGCAGTATTTT CASSPPPSTSKSDTQYF
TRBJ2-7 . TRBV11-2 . TGTGCCAGCAGCCCTCCGGACAGATCCTACGAGCAGTACTTC CASSPPDRSYEQYF
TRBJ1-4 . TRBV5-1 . TGCGCCAGCAGCTTGGGATTAGCGAGTAATGAAAAACTGTTTTTT CASSLGLASNEKLFF
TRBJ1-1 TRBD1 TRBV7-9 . TGTGCCAGCAGCTTAGTGACAGGGATGAACACTGAAGCTTTCTTT CASSLVTGMNTEAFF
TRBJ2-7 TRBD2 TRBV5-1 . TGCGCCAGCAGCCCTGAAGGACTAGCCTACGAGCAGTACTTC CASSPEGLAYEQYF
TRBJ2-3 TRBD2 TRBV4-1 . TGCGCCAGCAGCCAATTCAGCGGGAGGGGAGATACGCAGTATTTT CASSQFSGRGDTQYF
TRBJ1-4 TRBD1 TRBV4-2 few TGTGCCAGCAGCCTTTACAGGGGCAGGAATGAAAAACTGTTTTTT CASSLYRGRNEKLFF
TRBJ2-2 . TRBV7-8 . TGTGCCAGCAGCTCCAGAGAGGCGGAGAACACCGGGGAGCTGTTTTTT CASSSREAENTGELFF
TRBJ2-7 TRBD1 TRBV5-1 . TGCGCCAGCAGCACGGGACAGGGCTGGATGGAGCAGTACTTC CASSTGQGWMEQYF